This T cell receptor beta chain was sequenced for a study of a mutant IDH1 vaccine in newly diagnosed glioma. Turning to the study itself: Patients came in for eight vaccinations, in weeks 1, 3, 5, 7, 11, 15, 19 and 23. The start of vaccination came 4-6 weeks after radiotherapy alone, or with temozolomide cycles. Most patients had radiochemotherapy with temozolomide before enrollment; others had one alone.

This CDR3 is 14 amino acids long. Germline-derived CDR1 and CDR2 are MNHNS and SASEGT. Trimming took 1 base from V and 11 from J, leaving 15 bases between them. The time point: week 5, during vaccination. One vaccine dose held 300 ug of mutant IDH1 20-mer peptide and came with topical imiquimod. This clone was picked up one time. Its antigen is undetermined. Sequencing used immunoSEQ multiplex PCR; TCRdb keeps in-frame clones, though not all of them. The sample consists of about 54,000 clones, around 81% of them appearing once. This clonotype was obtained from a man aged 30-40 years with glioma. The chain joins TRBV6-1 to TRBJ2-1; possibly TRBD2 for D (5 bases). The source material was PBMCs, sampled from a glioma patient whose treatment included an IDH1 peptide vaccine. For the CDR3, the DNA is TGTGCCAGCAGTGAAGACACCCGGACTCGTCAGCAGTTCTTC. Translating gives CASSEDTRTRQQFF.